These T cell receptor beta chains were read from a single sample in a study of PD-L1 blockade in urothelial cancer. The table came from immunoSEQ multiplex PCR; TCRdb's copy has only in-frame clones and leaves some out. Of 40,000 or so clones listed, about four fifths are singletons. Source: PBMCs, taken around atezolizumab (anti-PD-L1) treatment. Receptors were obtained from a man aged 55 to 69 with urothelial cancer. The conserved cysteine and the conserved F or W are not part of the CDR3 here.

v_gene: TRBV12-5; j_gene: TRBJ2-1; CDR3aa: ASGLNIRGSYNEQF
v_gene: TRBV14; j_gene: TRBJ1-2; CDR3aa: ASSQDPGGSLGYT
v_gene: TRBV2; j_gene: TRBJ1-3; CDR3aa: ASSKNGEAGNTIY
v_gene: TRBV28; j_gene: TRBJ2-5; CDR3aa: ASSLSQGGGGPQETQY
v_gene: TRBV7-2; j_gene: TRBJ2-5; CDR3aa: ASSLIGQGSQY
v_gene: TRBV6-1; j_gene: TRBJ2-2; CDR3aa: ASSAQASNTGELF
v_gene: TRBV9; j_gene: TRBJ2-5; CDR3aa: ASSASTDRVGGETQY
v_gene: TRBV5-1; j_gene: TRBJ1-1; CDR3aa: ASSLEQGRTEAF
v_gene: TRBV19; j_gene: TRBJ1-6; CDR3aa: ASRAPGQMNSPLH
v_gene: TRBV18; j_gene: TRBJ2-7; CDR3aa: ASSPTSGGGYEQY
v_gene: TRBV7-2; j_gene: TRBJ2-1; CDR3aa: ASSLDLLSSYNEQF
v_gene: TRBV2; j_gene: TRBJ2-1; CDR3aa: ASSDGGPRIEQF
v_gene: TRBV19; j_gene: TRBJ1-6; CDR3aa: ASSIAQGSSYNSPLH
v_gene: TRBV28; j_gene: TRBJ1-4; CDR3aa: ASTPTRPDGEKLF
v_gene: TRBV9; j_gene: TRBJ2-5; CDR3aa: ASSVSEIETQY
v_gene: TRBV6-1; j_gene: TRBJ2-7; CDR3aa: ATLSGDTSSYEQY
v_gene: TRBV28; j_gene: TRBJ2-7; CDR3aa: ATHPTGRGYEQY
v_gene: TRBV28; j_gene: TRBJ2-7; CDR3aa: ASSPSGGASYEQY
v_gene: TRBV7-9; j_gene: TRBJ1-2; CDR3aa: ASSPQGLYGYT
v_gene: TRBV10-3; j_gene: TRBJ2-7; CDR3aa: AIRTASSSTYEQY
v_gene: TRBV10-3; j_gene: TRBJ2-7; CDR3aa: AISKTGVSSYEQY
v_gene: TRBV19; j_gene: TRBJ1-1; CDR3aa: ASSPHRDTEAF
v_gene: TRBV7-9; j_gene: TRBJ1-2; CDR3aa: ASSTRVQGYGYT
v_gene: TRBV23-1; j_gene: TRBJ1-6; CDR3aa: ASSQSGHGINSPLH
v_gene: TRBV6-1; j_gene: TRBJ2-5; CDR3aa: ASSEGFGQGALETQY
v_gene: TRBV6-1; j_gene: TRBJ2-1; CDR3aa: ASSRTSGGYNEQF
v_gene: TRBV4-1; j_gene: TRBJ1-2; CDR3aa: ASSQGVSRYGYT
v_gene: TRBV6-6; j_gene: TRBJ1-6; CDR3aa: ASRTTGISDSPLH
v_gene: TRBV5-1; j_gene: TRBJ2-3; CDR3aa: ASSLEILAEDTDTQY
v_gene: TRBV28; j_gene: TRBJ1-2; CDR3aa: ASSLESGNYGYT
v_gene: TRBV6-1; j_gene: TRBJ1-3; CDR3aa: ASSGTSGNTIY
v_gene: TRBV5-1; j_gene: TRBJ2-3; CDR3aa: ASSPASLRTDTQY
v_gene: TRBV28; j_gene: TRBJ2-3; CDR3aa: ASSPPDLLPDTQY
v_gene: TRBV7-2; j_gene: TRBJ2-1; CDR3aa: ASSVGQGPLDEQF
v_gene: TRBV6-5; j_gene: TRBJ2-1; CDR3aa: ASSYGLAGNLDEQF
v_gene: TRBV2; j_gene: TRBJ2-5; CDR3aa: ASSEFVQQETQY
v_gene: TRBV28; j_gene: TRBJ2-7; CDR3aa: ASSSGLTYEQY
v_gene: TRBV19; j_gene: TRBJ1-6; CDR3aa: ASSTRMGQGGSPLH
v_gene: TRBV2; j_gene: TRBJ2-3; CDR3aa: ASSETAEWTGTQY
v_gene: TRBV7-8; j_gene: TRBJ2-5; CDR3aa: ASSLDTQETQY
v_gene: TRBV7-9; j_gene: TRBJ1-2; CDR3aa: ASRADTQYRPPYGYT